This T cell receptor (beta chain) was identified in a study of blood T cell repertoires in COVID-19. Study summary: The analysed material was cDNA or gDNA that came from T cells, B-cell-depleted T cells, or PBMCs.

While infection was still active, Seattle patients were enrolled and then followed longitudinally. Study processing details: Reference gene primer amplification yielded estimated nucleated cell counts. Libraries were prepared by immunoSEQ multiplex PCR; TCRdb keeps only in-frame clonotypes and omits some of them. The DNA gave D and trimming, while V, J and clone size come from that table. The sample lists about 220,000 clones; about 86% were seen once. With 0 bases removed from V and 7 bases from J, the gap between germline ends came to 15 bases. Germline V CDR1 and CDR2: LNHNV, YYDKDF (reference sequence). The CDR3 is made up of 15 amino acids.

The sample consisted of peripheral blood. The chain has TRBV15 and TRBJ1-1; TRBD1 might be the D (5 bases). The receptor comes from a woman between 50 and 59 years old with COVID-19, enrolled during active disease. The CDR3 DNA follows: TGTGCCACCAGCAGAGATGGCAGGGCCAACGGTGAAGCTTTCTTT. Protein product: CATSRDGRANGEAFF. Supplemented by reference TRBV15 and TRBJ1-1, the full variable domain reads DAMVIQNPRYQVTQFGKPVTLSCSQTLNHNVMYWYQQKSSQAPKLLFHYYDKDFNNEADTPDNFQSRRPNTSFCFLDIRSPGLGDTAMYLCATSRDGRANGEAFFGQGTRLTVV.